These T cell receptor beta chains were read from a single sample in a study of blood T cell repertoires in COVID-19. Assay used: immunoSEQ multiplex PCR; TCRdb lists only in-frame clones, some missing. The sample records a few hundred thousand clones, roughly 90% being singletons. Sequences were obtained from peripheral blood. These receptors all stem from a woman aged 60 to 75 with COVID-19, enrolled during active disease. The CDR3 runs from the conserved cysteine through the conserved F or W. A D gene is named only where the DNA matches it firmly. Not every row has a clone size; where given, it reads once, few, many or a size class.

clone size	V gene	D gene	J gene	CDR3 DNA	CDR3 protein
-	TRBV6-2/TRBV6-3	-	TRBJ2-1	TGTGCCAGCAGTTACAACGCCTTAGGAGATGAGCAGTTCTTC	CASSYNALGDEQFF
-	TRBV15	TRBD2	TRBJ2-1	TGTGCCACCAGCAGAGACCGGGGGGGATACAATGAGCAGTTCTTC	CATSRDRGGYNEQFF
-	TRBV14	TRBD1	TRBJ1-1	TGTGCCAGCAGCCACGGACAGGGTTCTGAAGCTTTCTTT	CASSHGQGSEAFF
-	TRBV4-3	-	TRBJ1-2	TGCGCCAGCAGCCAAGATGACAGTAACTATGGCTACACCTTC	CASSQDDSNYGYTF
-	TRBV5-4	-	TRBJ2-4	TGTGCCAGCAGCCAGGGGCAGGTTGCGACTCAGTCAAACATTCAGTACTTC	CASSQGQVATQSNIQYF
-	TRBV10-3	-	TRBJ1-2	TGTGCCATCAGTGAGAGCGGCAGGTCCTATGGCTACACCTTC	CAISESGRSYGYTF
-	TRBV28	-	TRBJ2-1	TGTGCCAGCAGTTTAAGGGAGGTCCACAATGAGCAGTTCTTC	CASSLREVHNEQFF
-	TRBV5-4	TRBD1	TRBJ2-7	TGTGCCAGCAGCTTGGGACAGGGCCCCCTCTACGAGCAGTACTTC	CASSLGQGPLYEQYF
-	TRBV7-9	-	TRBJ1-4	TGTGCCAGCAGCCAGAGAGGGGCGGGGGCAGGTGAAAAACTGTTTTTT	CASSQRGAGAGEKLFF
-	TRBV7-9	-	TRBJ1-4	TGTGCCAGCAGACCTCAGGGTCTTCATGAAAAACTGTTTTTT	CASRPQGLHEKLFF
-	TRBV19	-	TRBJ1-1	TGTGCCAGTAGTCCGGCACGCGGGGAGAACACTGAAGCTTTCTTT	CASSPARGENTEAFF
-	TRBV12-5	-	TRBJ1-1	TGTGCTAGTGGTAACACAGGGGAAGCTTTCTTT	CASGNTGEAFF
-	TRBV6-5	-	TRBJ1-2	TGTGCCAGCAGTTACTGGGGCAGTGCTAACTATGGCTACACCTTC	CASSYWGSANYGYTF
-	TRBV7-2	-	TRBJ1-2	TGTGCCAGCAGCTTCATCGTCGGACAGTCGACTGGTGGCTACACCTTC	CASSFIVGQSTGGYTF
-	TRBV4-2	TRBD2	TRBJ2-1	TGTGCCAGCAGCCTCAATTCTGGGACTACCTACAATGAGCAGTTCTTC	CASSLNSGTTYNEQFF
-	TRBV5-1	-	TRBJ1-1	TGCGCCAGCAGCTTACAGGGACGAGTGACTGAAGCTTTCTTT	CASSLQGRVTEAFF
-	TRBV7-2	-	TRBJ2-7	TGTGCCAGCAGCTTAGGTCCACAGGGCTACGAGCAGTACTTC	CASSLGPQGYEQYF
-	TRBV7-8	TRBD1	TRBJ1-4	TGTGCCAGCAGCACCGCAGGCAGGGGGAGTAATGAAAAACTGTTTTTT	CASSTAGRGSNEKLFF
-	TRBV30	TRBD1	TRBJ2-2	TGTGCCTGCCGAGGGCAGGGGGTGAATGTCGGGGAGCTGTTTTTT	CACRGQGVNVGELFF
-	TRBV19	-	TRBJ1-4	TGTGCCAGTAGTCCAGGGGCAGGGCGAGCCGAGGGACTGTTTTTT	CASSPGAGRAEGLFF
-	TRBV4-2	TRBD2	TRBJ2-2	TGTGCCAGCAGCCGCGGACTAGCGGGGGCCGGGGAGCTGTTTTTT	CASSRGLAGAGELFF
-	TRBV4-1	-	TRBJ1-2	TGCGCCAGCAGCCAAGATCAGTGGCCCCCGCAATATGGCTACACCTTC	CASSQDQWPPQYGYTF
-	TRBV11-2	-	TRBJ2-7	TGTGCCAGCAACGGAGGGAACTACGAGCAGTACTTC	CASNGGNYEQYF
few	TRBV7-2	-	TRBJ2-7	TGTGCCAGCAGCCCCGAATTCGGCGAGCAGTACTTC	CASSPEFGEQYF
-	TRBV6-2/TRBV6-3	TRBD1	TRBJ2-7	TGTGCCAGCAGTCATCAGGGGGCAAGGAACGAGCAGTACTTC	CASSHQGARNEQYF
-	TRBV27	TRBD2	TRBJ2-1	TGTGCCAGCAGCACGCACCTAGCGGGGGGCCAAAACACCTACAATGAGCAGTTCTTC	CASSTHLAGGQNTYNEQFF
-	TRBV12-3/TRBV12-4	-	TRBJ1-5	TGTGCCAGCAGCAGGGGCGAAGATCAGCCCCAGCATTTT	CASSRGEDQPQHF
-	TRBV3-1/TRBV3-2	-	TRBJ1-2	TGTGCCAGCAGCCCCCAAGAGGGCGGACCCTATGGCTACACCTTC	CASSPQEGGPYGYTF
once	TRBV13	TRBD1	TRBJ1-2	TGTGCCAGCAGCTTGGGACAGGGCGAGGCTGATGGCTACACCTTC	CASSLGQGEADGYTF
-	TRBV7-2	TRBD2	TRBJ2-1	TGTGCCAGCAAGCGGGGGACCTACAATGAGCAGTTCTTC	CASKRGTYNEQFF
once	TRBV30	-	TRBJ2-5	TGTGCCTGGAGTGTACTTGAGACAGAAGAAGGGACCCAGTACTTC	CAWSVLETEEGTQYF
-	TRBV27	-	TRBJ1-6	TGTGCCAGCAGTCCCCGGCGGCAGAGCCATTCACCCCTCCACTTT	CASSPRRQSHSPLHF
-	TRBV6-5	-	TRBJ1-3	TGTGCCAGCAGGGCCACCGTCTCTGGAAACACCATATATTTT	CASRATVSGNTIYF
-	TRBV5-1	-	TRBJ2-2	TGCGCCAGCAGCTTGGGGTCAGGGGTAGGGGTTACCACAGATACAAAGACGAACACCGGGGAGCTGTTTTTT	CASSLGSGVGVTTDTKTNTGELFF
-	TRBV7-2	TRBD1	TRBJ2-2	TGTGCCAGCAGCCTAGACAGGGGCGGCACCGGGGAGCTGTTTTTT	CASSLDRGGTGELFF